This TCR beta chain was sequenced in a study of T cells in Graves' hyperthyroidism and ophthalmopathy. Regions amplified from RNA transcripts were the TCR beta CDR3 regions. Initially, a first-round RT-PCR of the TCR CDR3 employed the HTBI primer set. TCRdb analysed the multiplex PCR reads with MiXCR anew, one entry per CDR3 protein. The data show 300,000 to 450,000 distinct CDR3 sequences, with about a fifth seen just once and 35% to 50% held by the top ten. In this sample, this clonotype turned up many times. The CDR3 length is 17 residues. Trimming cost V 4 bases and J 0 bases; bases outside gene matches: 7. The germline CDR1 and CDR2 sequences are LNHNV and YYDKDF (reference sequence).

The TCR originated in a man between 18 and 29 years old with Graves' ophthalmopathy. Sequenced material: blood. The chain is built from TRBV15 and TRBJ1-5, with 9 bases identical to TRBD1. For the CDR3, the DNA is TGTGCCACCAGCACAATACAGGGGGCGAATAGCAATCAGCCCCAGCATTTT. It codes for CATSTIQGANSNQPQHF.